This T cell receptor (beta chain) was observed in a study of Graves' ophthalmopathy and Graves' hyperthyroidism. As for the study in general: At initial diagnosis, peripheral blood was obtained, and this preceded any treatment.

Study-level results: Ophthalmopathy progression prediction by the model yielded a sensitivity of about 70% and a specificity of less than 75%.

TCR beta CDR3 regions were amplified from RNA transcripts. A first-round RT-PCR used HTBI primers, followed by a second-round multiplex PCR. TCRdb analysed the multiplex PCR reads with MiXCR anew, one entry per CDR3 protein. The sample lists about 420,000 distinct CDR3 sequences; roughly 20% were seen once. This clonotype was seen more than once but under ten times. Its antigen is undetermined. The clonotype was recovered from a woman aged 18-29 years with stable Graves' hyperthyroidism. The source material was peripheral blood.

The CDR3 region has the DNA TGTGCCAGCAGCTTACGACAGATCTATGGCTACACCTTC. It translates to CASSLRQIYGYTF. The chain carries TRBV3-1 and TRBJ1-2; a weak D match, TRBD1 (5 bases). The V end lost 5 bases, the J end lost 4 bases, and 11 bases lay between the germline ends. Germline V gene lookup returns CDR1 LGHDT and CDR2 YNNKEL (reference sequence). The CDR3 contains 13 residues.